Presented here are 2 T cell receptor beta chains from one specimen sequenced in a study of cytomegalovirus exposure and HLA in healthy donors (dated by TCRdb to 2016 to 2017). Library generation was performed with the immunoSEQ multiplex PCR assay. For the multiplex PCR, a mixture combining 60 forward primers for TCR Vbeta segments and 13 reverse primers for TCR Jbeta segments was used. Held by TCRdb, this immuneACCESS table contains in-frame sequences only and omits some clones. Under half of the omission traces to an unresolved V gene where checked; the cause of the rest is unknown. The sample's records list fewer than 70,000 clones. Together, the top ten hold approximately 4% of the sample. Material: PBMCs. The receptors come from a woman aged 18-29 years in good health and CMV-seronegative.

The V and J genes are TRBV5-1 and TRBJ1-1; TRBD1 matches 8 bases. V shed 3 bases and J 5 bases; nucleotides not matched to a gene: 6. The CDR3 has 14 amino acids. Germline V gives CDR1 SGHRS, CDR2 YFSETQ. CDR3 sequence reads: CASSSGQGGTEAFF. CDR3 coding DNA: TGCGCCAGCAGCTCAGGACAGGGTGGAACTGAAGCTTTCTTT.

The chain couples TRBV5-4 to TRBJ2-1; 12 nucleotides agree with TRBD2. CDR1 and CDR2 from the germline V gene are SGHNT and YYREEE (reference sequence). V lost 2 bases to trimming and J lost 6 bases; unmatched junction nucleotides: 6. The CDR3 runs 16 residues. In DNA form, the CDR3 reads TGTGCCAGCAGCTTATCCGGGACTAGCGGGCGCAATGAGCAGTTCTTC. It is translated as CASSLSGTSGRNEQFF.